This TCR beta chain was retrieved from a study of blood T cell repertoires in COVID-19. Study-level information: Sources were T cells, B-cell-depleted T cells, or PBMCs; the material itself was cDNA or gDNA.

V shed 5 bases and J shed 8 bases, with 12 bases lying between them. CDR3 length: 12 residues. Germline-derived CDR1 and CDR2 are MNHEY and SMNVEV (reference sequence). Produced via immunoSEQ multiplex PCR; TCRdb's table is partial and in-frame only. The profile shows about 60,000 clones, approximately 85% of them singletons. The receptor's source is a human donor in a cohort sampled during active COVID-19. The genes are TRBV27 and TRBJ1-2; D is unclear. Sequenced input: peripheral blood. Here the CDR3 reads CASSPDTRGYTF. CDR3 DNA sequence: TGTGCCAGCAGTCCAGACACACGGGGCTACACCTTC.